The 27 T cell receptor beta chains below all came from one sample that was sequenced in a study of shared clonotypes between healthy human individuals. Sequenced by immunoSEQ multiplex PCR; TCRdb stores in-frame clones only, minus some. The sample includes a few million clones, 80% to 95% of them seen just once. Sequencing was performed on naive CD4+ T cells from PBMCs. Noted subset: CD45RA+ positively selected. The receptor source for this set is a man aged 18 to 35 in good health. Some clones in this sample may be carry-over from other donors' samples.

V and J are TRBV29-1 and TRBJ1-1; 7 bases are a match to TRBD1. There are 12 residues in the CDR3. CDR1 SQVTM and CDR2 ANQGSEA come from the germline V gene. V dropped 5 bases and J dropped 7; count of bases not matched to a gene: 7. CDR3: CSVLPGGVEAFF. The CDR3 region has the DNA TGCAGCGTTCTTCCAGGGGGGGTTGAAGCTTTCTTT.

The chain employs TRBV2 and TRBJ2-3, with TRBD2 matching over 10 bases. From germline, CDR1 is SNHLY and CDR2 FYNNEI. The CDR3 consists of 13 residues. V dropped 9 bases and J dropped 6; count of bases not matched to a gene: 6. The CDR3 loop reads CASSSGSPDTQYF. The CDR3 DNA is TGTGCCAGTTCTAGCGGGAGCCCGGATACGCAGTATTTT.

Points on this clone: Other DNA sequences in this sample translate to the same CDR3. The V gene is TRBV6-1, the J gene TRBJ2-7; a weak D match, TRBD2 (6 bases). V lost 6 bases to trimming and J lost 0 bases, with 9 bases between them. Germline V lookup: CDR1 MNHNS, CDR2 SASEGT. The CDR3 spans 13 residues. CDR3 in amino acids: CASRTGSSYEQYF. CDR3 coding DNA: TGTGCCAGCAGGACCGGGAGCTCCTACGAGCAGTACTTC.

This chain joins TRBV28 and TRBJ1-5; 7 bases fit TRBD1. The CDR3 is 17 residues long. The V segment lost 5 bases and the J segment 0 bases; nucleotides outside the gene matches: 10. Germline CDR1 MDHEN, CDR2 SYDVKM. In nucleotides, the CDR3 is TGTGCCAGCAGTGGAAGACAGGGAATCCTTAGCAATCAGCCCCAGCATTTT. This sequence encodes CASSGRQGILSNQPQHF.

The chain has TRBV5-3 and TRBJ1-4; tentatively, D is TRBD1 (5 bases). Being an ORF, TRBV5-3 has a function that is uncertain. V was cut by 4 bases and J by 3 bases, with 19 bases left in between. The CDR3 runs to 17 residues. The CDR3 is CARSQQQGALPNEKLFF. The CDR3 coding sequence is TGTGCCAGAAGCCAACAGCAAGGGGCACTCCCTAATGAAAAACTGTTTTTT.

V gene TRBV5-4 combines with J gene TRBJ2-2; D uncertain. Trimming cost V 2 bases and J 0 bases, with 8 bases left between them. Per germline, CDR1 SGHNT and CDR2 YYREEE (reference sequence). The CDR3 spans 15 residues. The CDR3 spells CASSFRQANTGELFF. The CDR3, as DNA: TGTGCCAGCAGCTTCCGACAAGCGAACACCGGGGAGCTGTTTTTT.

The rearrangement links TRBV7-2 to TRBJ1-1; possible D gene TRBD1, 6 bases. Trimming left V 1 base short and J 0 bases short, with 18 bases between. Germline lookup yields CDR1 SGHTA and CDR2 FQGNSA. The CDR3 runs 18 residues. This CDR3 reads CASSLVVWGQGMNTEAFF. CDR3 DNA: TGTGCCAGCAGCTTAGTGGTATGGGGCCAGGGGATGAACACTGAAGCTTTCTTT.

Note on this clone: Within the sample, other DNA sequences also encode this same CDR3. The chain is built from TRBV9 and TRBJ2-3; D remains ambiguous. There are 14 residues in the CDR3. Germline values: CDR1 SGDLS, CDR2 YYNGEE. The V end was cut by 0 bases, the J end by 0 bases, with 5 bases between. CDR3: CASSVVGSTDTQYF. The CDR3 DNA reads TGTGCCAGCAGCGTAGTAGGGAGCACAGATACGCAGTATTTT.

Concerning this clone itself: The same CDR3 also results from other DNA sequences found in this sample. V usage is TRBV5-4 and J usage is TRBJ2-6, with D unclear. The CDR3 is 14 amino acids. CDR1 and CDR2 (germline): SGHNT, YYREEE (reference sequence). V was pared by 3 bases and J by 0 bases, with 4 bases between. This chain's CDR3 is CASSSSSGANVLTF. CDR3 nucleotide sequence: TGTGCCAGCAGCTCCAGCTCTGGGGCCAACGTCCTGACTTTC.

The V call is TRBV5-1, the J call TRBJ2-7; no definite D call. Trimming removed 6 bases from V and 2 bases from J, with 18 bases in between. The CDR3 length is 15 residues. Germline loops: CDR1 SGHRS, CDR2 YFSETQ. The CDR3 sequence is CASTTLSGPTYEQYF. The DNA of the CDR3 is TGCGCCAGCACCACTCTTTCCGGCCCCACCTACGAGCAGTACTTC.

This chain uses TRBV9 with TRBJ2-5, with 7 bases fitting TRBD2. V was pared by 0 bases and J by 4 bases, with 6 bases of the junction left unmatched. This CDR3 has 15 residues. Germline values: CDR1 SGDLS, CDR2 YYNGEE. In DNA form, the CDR3 reads TGTGCCAGCAGCGTAGCTAGCGGAGCCCCAGAGACCCAGTACTTC. Its translation: CASSVASGAPETQYF. The whole variable domain, remainder taken from reference TRBV9 and TRBJ2-5, is DSGVTQTPKHLITATGQRVTLRCSPRSGDLSVYWYQQSLDQGLQFLIQYYNGEERAKGNILERFSAQQFPDLHSELNLSSLELGDSALYFCASSVASGAPETQYFGPGTRLLVL.

The chain combines TRBV11-2 with TRBJ1-1; 10 bases are a match to TRBD1. The CDR3 is 15 amino acids. The germline V gene encodes CDR1 SGHAT and CDR2 FQNNGV. V lost 5 bases, J lost 2 bases, and 5 bases stayed unmatched. The CDR3 spells CASSRDRGGNTEAFF. CDR3 in DNA: TGTGCCAGCAGCCGGGACAGGGGAGGAAACACTGAAGCTTTCTTT.

The chain links TRBV27 to TRBJ2-1; D is possibly TRBD2 (5 bases). V was clipped by 0 bases and J by 0 bases, with 9 bases between them. Germline V CDR1 and CDR2: MNHEY, SMNVEV (reference sequence). This CDR3 has 16 amino acids. The CDR3 DNA is TGTGCCAGCAGTTTATCGAGGGCTACCTCCTACAATGAGCAGTTCTTC. Protein sequence: CASSLSRATSYNEQFF.

This chain uses TRBV11-2 with TRBJ1-1; D possibly corresponds to TRBD1 (5 bases). Trimming took off 2 bases at V and 6 bases at J, with 16 bases between the two ends. Germline V lookup: CDR1 SGHAT, CDR2 FQNNGV. The CDR3 consists of 15 residues. The DNA of the CDR3 is TGTGCCAGCAGCTTACCTCCGGGCAGGGTTGCTGAAGCTTTCTTT. Amino acids: CASSLPPGRVAEAFF.

The rearrangement uses TRBV29-1 and TRBJ1-1; a weak D match, TRBD1 (6 bases). Germline V lookup: CDR1 SQVTM, CDR2 ANQGSEA. Trimming took off 7 bases at V and 2 bases at J, with 14 bases between the two ends. The CDR3 sequence is 13 residues long. This CDR3 reads CSAAGHINTEAFF. For the CDR3, the DNA is TGCAGCGCGGCGGGACATATTAACACTGAAGCTTTCTTT.

To note about this clone: At the DNA level, this CDR3 is encoded by other sequences in the same sample as well. J is TRBJ2-7 and V is TRBV30; D is unclear. CDR1 GTSNPN and CDR2 SVGIG come from the germline V gene (reference sequence). With 2 bases removed from V and 3 bases from J, the gap between germline ends came to 5 bases. This CDR3 region has 11 residues. For the CDR3, the DNA is TGTGCCTGGAGTCCGAACTACGAGCAGTACTTC. Its translation: CAWSPNYEQYF.

The chain carries TRBV5-1 and TRBJ2-3, with D possibly TRBD2 on 5 matching bases. This CDR3 is built from 14 residues. Trimming removed 4 bases at V and 2 bases at J, with 11 bases between. Per the germline V gene, CDR1 is SGHRS and CDR2 is YFSETQ. The CDR3 loop is CASSTERYTDTQYF. CDR3 DNA sequence: TGCGCCAGCAGCACCGAGCGGTACACAGATACGCAGTATTTT.

Here the CDR3 DNA reads TGTGCCAGCAGTGATTGGGAGCAGTACTTC. It is translated as CASSDWEQYF. This rearrangement joins TRBV2 to TRBJ2-7; D ambiguous. Germline CDR1 reads SNHLY; CDR2 reads FYNNEI. The CDR3 totals 10 residues. Trimming shortened V by 3 bases and J by 7 bases, and 4 bases separated the two germline ends.

The chain employs TRBV28 and TRBJ2-1, with 11 bases that match TRBD2. The CDR3 runs 16 residues. V shed 4 bases, J shed 3 bases, and the junction held 5 bases outside the gene matches. Per the germline V gene, CDR1 is MDHEN and CDR2 is SYDVKM. The CDR3 DNA reads TGTGCCAGCAGTTCTAAACTAGCGGGAGTCTACAATGAGCAGTTCTTC. This encodes CASSSKLAGVYNEQFF.

The chain uses TRBV28 and TRBJ2-3, with D hard to call. Per the germline V gene, CDR1 is MDHEN and CDR2 is SYDVKM. The CDR3 runs to 16 residues. The V end lost 3 bases, the J end lost 2 bases, and 15 bases lay between the germline ends. CDR3 sequence (DNA): TGTGCCAGCAGTTTCTCCGCCAGCCCCCTCACAGATACGCAGTATTTT. Its protein product is CASSFSASPLTDTQYF.

This clone appeared many times. At the DNA level, this CDR3 is encoded by other sequences in the same sample as well. V gene TRBV5-1 combines with J gene TRBJ1-5, with a tentative D call TRBD1 (5 bases). The CDR3 has 15 residues. Trimming shortened V by 0 bases and J by 0 bases, and 7 bases separated the two germline ends. Germline CDR1 SGHRS, CDR2 YFSETQ. CDR3 nucleotides: TGCGCCAGCAGCTTGGAGGGGAATAGCAATCAGCCCCAGCATTTT. Amino acids: CASSLEGNSNQPQHF.

V is TRBV9 and J is TRBJ1-1; 7 bases map to TRBD1. There are 15 residues in the CDR3. The junction had 10 bases not matched to a gene; V was cut back by 4 bases and J by 4 bases. Germline V CDR1 and CDR2: SGDLS, YYNGEE. The CDR3 DNA reads as TGTGCCAGCAGCAAGACAGGGAGTGGGGCCACTGAAGCTTTCTTT. As protein: CASSKTGSGATEAFF.

The chain has TRBV27 and TRBJ2-1; possible D gene TRBD2, 5 bases. Germline CDR1 and CDR2: MNHEY and SMNVEV (reference sequence). Trimming left V 6 bases short and J 4 bases short, with 22 bases between. The CDR3 spans 17 residues. The CDR3 coding sequence is TGTGCCAGCAGCACCGGGCCCCTAGCCGCAGTTTACAATGAGCAGTTCTTC. This gives the protein CASSTGPLAAVYNEQFF.

This chain connects TRBV23-1 to TRBJ1-1, with a weak D call TRBD1 (6 bases). TRBV23-1 falls under the ORF class, with uncertain function. V gave up 8 bases and J gave up 6 bases, with 16 bases separating them. This CDR3 is built from 13 residues. The CDR3 DNA sequence: TGCGCCAGCTCAACCCCGGGGGGCGCTGAAGCTTTCTTT. The encoded protein is CASSTPGGAEAFF.

The chain is built from TRBV28 and TRBJ1-1; D gene unclear. Between the trimmed V and J ends, which lost 6 bases and 5 bases, there was a span of 10 bases. The germline gives CDR1 MDHEN, CDR2 SYDVKM. This CDR3 has 12 residues. In DNA, the CDR3 is TGTGCCAGCAGCCCGATCCCTACTGAAGCTTTCTTT. Translating gives CASSPIPTEAFF.

The rearrangement joins TRBV5-5 to TRBJ2-7, with TRBD2 as a possible D gene (5 bases). The CDR3 sequence is 15 residues long. Germline CDR1 SGHKS, CDR2 YYEKEE (reference sequence). With 0 bases removed from V and 5 bases from J, the gap between germline ends came to 15 bases. The CDR3 sequence: CASSLGPSTGNEQYF. For the CDR3, the DNA is TGTGCCAGCAGCTTGGGGCCGTCAACGGGAAACGAGCAGTACTTC.

This clone is a singleton in its sample. The chain has TRBV14 and TRBJ2-7; 7 bases are a match to TRBD1. The CDR3 covers 16 residues. V lost 2 bases and J lost 0; bases outside the gene matches: 7. Germline loops: CDR1 SGHDN, CDR2 FVKESK. CDR3 amino acids: CASSQSRQGISYEQYF. CDR3 DNA sequence: TGTGCCAGCAGCCAAAGCCGACAGGGAATCTCCTACGAGCAGTACTTC.